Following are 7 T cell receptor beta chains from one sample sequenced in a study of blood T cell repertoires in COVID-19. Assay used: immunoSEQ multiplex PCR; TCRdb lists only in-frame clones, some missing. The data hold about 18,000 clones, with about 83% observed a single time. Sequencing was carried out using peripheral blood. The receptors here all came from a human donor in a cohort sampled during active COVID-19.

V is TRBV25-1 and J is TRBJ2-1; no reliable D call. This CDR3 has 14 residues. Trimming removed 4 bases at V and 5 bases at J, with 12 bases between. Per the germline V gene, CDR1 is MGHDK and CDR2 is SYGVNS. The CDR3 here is CASSAPEYNNEQFF. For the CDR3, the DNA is TGTGCCAGCAGTGCACCCGAATACAACAATGAGCAGTTCTTC.

CDR3 nucleotides: TGCGCCAGCAGCTTGGGGGGACAGGGGACTCAGCCCCAGCATTTT. This translates into CASSLGGQGTQPQHF. The V and J genes are TRBV5-1 and TRBJ1-5, with 10 bases identical to TRBD1. J lost 6 bases, V lost 0 bases, and 3 bases had no gene match. The CDR3 totals 15 residues. Germline V gene data show CDR1 as SGHRS and CDR2 as YFSETQ.

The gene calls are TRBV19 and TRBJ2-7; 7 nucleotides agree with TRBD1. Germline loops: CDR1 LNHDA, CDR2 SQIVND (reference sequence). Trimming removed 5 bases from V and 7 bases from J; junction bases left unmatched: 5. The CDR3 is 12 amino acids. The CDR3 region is CASSRDRWEQYF. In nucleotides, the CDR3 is TGTGCCAGTAGTCGGGACAGATGGGAGCAGTACTTC.

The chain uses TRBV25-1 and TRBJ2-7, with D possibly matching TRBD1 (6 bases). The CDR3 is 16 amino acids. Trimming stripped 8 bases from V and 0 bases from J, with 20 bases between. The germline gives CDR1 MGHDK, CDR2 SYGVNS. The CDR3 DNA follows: TGTGCCAGCCGACAAACCAGGACAGCGAACTCCTACGAGCAGTACTTC. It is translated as CASRQTRTANSYEQYF.

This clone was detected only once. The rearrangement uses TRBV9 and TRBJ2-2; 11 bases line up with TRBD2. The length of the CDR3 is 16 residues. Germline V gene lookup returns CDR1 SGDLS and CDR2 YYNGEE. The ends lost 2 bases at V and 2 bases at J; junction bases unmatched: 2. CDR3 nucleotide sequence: TGTGCCAGCAGCGTGACTAGCGGGGCAAACACCGGGGAGCTGTTTTTT. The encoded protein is CASSVTSGANTGELFF.

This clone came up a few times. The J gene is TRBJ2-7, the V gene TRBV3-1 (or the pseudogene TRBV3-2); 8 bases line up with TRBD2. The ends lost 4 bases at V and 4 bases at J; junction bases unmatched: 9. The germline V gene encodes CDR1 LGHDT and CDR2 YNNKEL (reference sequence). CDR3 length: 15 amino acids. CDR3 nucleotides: TGTGCCAGCAGCCCTAGGAGCGGGAGATCTTACGAGCAGTACTTC. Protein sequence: CASSPRSGRSYEQYF.

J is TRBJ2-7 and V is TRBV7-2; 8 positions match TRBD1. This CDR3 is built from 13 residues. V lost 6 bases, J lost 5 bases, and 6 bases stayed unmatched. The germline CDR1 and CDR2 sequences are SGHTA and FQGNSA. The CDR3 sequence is CASSLTGGNEQYF. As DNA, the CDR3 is TGTGCCAGCAGTCTTACAGGGGGGAACGAGCAGTACTTC.